This TCR beta chain is drawn from a study of Ad26.COV2.S vaccination and SARS-CoV-2 variants. This sample's treatment: approximately 18 received Ad26.COV2.S at low or high dose, single or two shots; 5 received placebo; per-sample allocation not given. Day 63 following the first vaccine or placebo injection was when the samples were taken. The CDR3 length is 14 residues. CDR1 and CDR2 (germline): SGHRS, YFSETQ. Trimming shortened V by 3 bases and J by 4 bases, and 10 bases separated the two germline ends. The protocol was immunoSEQ multiplex PCR, while the TCRdb copy is restricted to in-frame clones and leaves out a portion. The sample lists 300,000 to 400,000 clones; 70% to 90% were seen once.

The TCR comes from a person between 18 and 65 years old who received the Ad26.COV2.S COVID-19 vaccine or a placebo. The rearrangement links TRBV5-1 to TRBJ1-4, with TRBD1 as a possible D gene (5 bases). The material sequenced was peripheral blood, taken in a trial of Ad26.COV2.S vaccine versus placebo. CDR3 DNA sequence: TGCGCCAGCAGCTCAGGGCTGGTTAATGAAAAACTGTTTTTT. Its protein product is CASSSGLVNEKLFF. The whole variable domain, remainder taken from reference TRBV5-1 and TRBJ1-4, is KAGVTQTPRYLIKTRGQQVTLSCSPISGHRSVSWYQQTPGQGLQFLFEYFSETQRNKGNFPGRFSGRQFSNSRSEMNVSTLELGDSALYLCASSSGLVNEKLFFGSGTQLSVL.